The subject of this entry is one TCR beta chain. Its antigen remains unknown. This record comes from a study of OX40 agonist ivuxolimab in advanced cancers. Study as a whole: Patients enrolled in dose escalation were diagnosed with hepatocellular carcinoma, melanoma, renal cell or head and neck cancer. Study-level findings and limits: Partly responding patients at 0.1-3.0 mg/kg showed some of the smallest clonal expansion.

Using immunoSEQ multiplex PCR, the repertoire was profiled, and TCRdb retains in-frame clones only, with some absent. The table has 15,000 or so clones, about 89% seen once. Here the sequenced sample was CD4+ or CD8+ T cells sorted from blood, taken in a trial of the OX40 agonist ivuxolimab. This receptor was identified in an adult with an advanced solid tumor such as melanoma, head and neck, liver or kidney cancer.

CDR3 sequence reads: CASSLGASGIVNEQYF. The DNA for the CDR3 is TGTGCCAGCAGCTTGGGTGCTAGCGGGATAGTGAACGAGCAGTACTTC. This chain connects TRBV5-6 to TRBJ2-7, with 9 bases identical to TRBD2. V was clipped by 0 bases and J by 5 bases; unmatched bases: 9. The CDR3 loop spans 16 amino acids. Germline V gene lookup returns CDR1 SGHDT and CDR2 YYEEEE.